These 16 T cell receptor beta chains were all obtained from the same sample, sequenced in a study of regulatory T cells in long-lasting Graves disease. The time point: newly diagnosed GD, antithyroid drugs for less than 3 months. Extracted RNA from PBMCs served as the source of the TCR library. Arm-PCR of CDR3 regions and iRepertoire HTBI primers were the basis on which TCR beta libraries were built. TCRdb called the multiplex PCR reads again in MiXCR, with one record for every CDR3 protein. The sample consists of fewer than 650,000 distinct CDR3 sequences, around 15% of them appearing once. Another study also made use of these data, one on T cells in Graves' hyperthyroidism and ophthalmopathy.

This material consisted of peripheral blood mononuclear cells (PBMCs), taken at new diagnosis, from a patient treated with antithyroid drugs. These receptors were taken from a man between 18 and 29 years old with Graves disease.

There are a few counts of this clonotype. The chain carries TRBV5-5 and TRBJ2-1; 9 positions match TRBD2. There are 15 residues in the CDR3. CDR1 SGHKS and CDR2 YYEKEE come from the germline V gene (reference sequence). Losses at the gene ends were 6 bases for V and 5 bases for J; bases not matched to a gene: 9. The DNA of the CDR3 is TGTGCCAGCAACTGGGGACTAGCAGCGAACAATGAGCAGTTCTTC. This codes for CASNWGLAANNEQFF.

About this clonotype itself: The DNA is left out, because the CDR3 cannot be placed on it with certainty; the CDR3 is given as TCRdb lists it. The chain is built from TRBV7-9 and TRBJ2-1; TRBD2 reflects the table's D call only, with no check against the DNA. The CDR3 adds up to 17 amino acids, both ends counted. CDR1 SEHNR and CDR2 FQNEAQ come from the germline V gene (reference sequence). CDR3 region: CASSFLWTSGSTNEQFF.

This clonotype appeared a single time. The chain joins TRBV13 to TRBJ2-1; weak D call: TRBD2 (7 bases). The CDR3 totals 15 residues. Germline-derived CDR1 and CDR2 are PRHDT and FYEKMQ (reference sequence). Trimming took 7 bases from V and 7 from J, leaving 20 bases between them. The CDR3: CASTIGGGGINEQFF. The CDR3 nucleotides read TGTGCCAGCACTATCGGAGGGGGGGGTATTAATGAGCAGTTCTTC.

V gene TRBV18 combines with J gene TRBJ2-1, with TRBD2 matching over 12 bases. J lost 1 base, V lost 1 base, and 8 bases had no gene match. The CDR3 loop spans 19 amino acids. Germline-derived CDR1 and CDR2 are KGHSH and LQKENI. CDR3 coding DNA: TGTGCCAGCTCACCACGGGATCTAGCGGGAGGGTCTTCCTACAATGAGCAGTTCTTC. Amino acid sequence: CASSPRDLAGGSSYNEQFF. Full variable domain (rest looked up from reference TRBV18 and TRBJ2-1): NAGVMQNPRHLVRRRGQEARLRCSPMKGHSHVYWYRQLPEEGLKFMVYLQKENIIDESGMPKERFSAEFPKEGPSILRIQQVVRGDSAAYFCASSPRDLAGGSSYNEQFFGPGTRLTVL.

The rearrangement uses TRBV7-9 and TRBJ2-7, with D tentatively TRBD1 (7 bases). V gave up 5 bases and J gave up 5 bases, with 19 bases separating them. Germline CDR1 and CDR2: SEHNR and FQNEAQ (reference sequence). The CDR3 covers 15 residues. The CDR3: CASSTNRGGLHEQYF. The CDR3, as DNA: TGTGCCAGCAGCACAAACAGGGGAGGTCTCCACGAGCAGTACTTC.

In this sample, this clonotype turned up many times. V is TRBV5-1 and J is TRBJ2-3, with a possible D match to TRBD2 (5 bases). The CDR3 length is 17 residues. The germline CDR1 and CDR2 sequences are SGHRS and YFSETQ. Trimming stripped 0 bases from V and 2 bases from J, with 16 bases between. The CDR3 nucleotides read TGCGCCAGCAGCTTGGGGAGGCGGAGCGGAAACACAGATACGCAGTATTTT. Translating it yields CASSLGRRSGNTDTQYF.

This clonotype has at least ten counts. The chain employs TRBV20-1 and TRBJ2-7; D perhaps matches TRBD2 (5 bases). With 2 bases removed from V and 0 bases from J, the gap between germline ends came to 8 bases. The V gene's germline CDR1 is DFQATT and CDR2 SNEGSKA (reference sequence). This CDR3 spans 13 amino acids. Written as DNA, the CDR3 is TGCAGTGCTAGAAGTGGGAGCTCCTACGAGCAGTACTTC. It translates to CSARSGSSYEQYF.

This clonotype was seen many times. The chain combines TRBV28 with TRBJ2-4, with D tentatively TRBD2 (6 bases). V was cut by 6 bases and J by 9 bases, with 12 bases left in between. CDR3 length: 12 residues. Germline CDR1 is MDHEN and CDR2 is SYDVKM. The CDR3 coding sequence is TGTGCCAGCAGGATTGAGGAGGGCATTCAGTACTTC. It translates to CASRIEEGIQYF. Full variable domain (missing parts from reference TRBV28 and TRBJ2-4): DVKVTQSSRYLVKRTGEKVFLECVQDMDHENMFWYRQDPGLGLRLIYFSYDVKMKEKGDIPEGYSVSREKKERFSLILESASTNQTSMYLCASRIEEGIQYFGAGTRLSVL.

This clonotype was seen repeatedly, ten times or more. The chain combines TRBV14 with TRBJ2-1; D is unresolved. The CDR3 contains 13 residues. V was cut by 0 bases and J by 8 bases, with 8 bases left in between. CDR1 is SGHDN and CDR2 is FVKESK in the germline V gene. CDR3 loop: CASSQDGVYEQFF. Here the CDR3 DNA reads TGTGCCAGCAGCCAAGATGGGGTGTATGAGCAGTTCTTC.

Only one count was recorded for this clonotype. The V call is TRBV28, the J call TRBJ2-5; TRBD2 matches 7 bases. Germline loops: CDR1 MDHEN, CDR2 SYDVKM. Trimming took 2 bases from V and 5 from J; bases not matched to a gene: 5. The CDR3 extends over 14 amino acids. CDR3 sequence reads: CASSLEREGETQYF. The CDR3 DNA follows: TGTGCCAGCAGTTTAGAGCGGGAAGGGGAGACCCAGTACTTC. Together with reference TRBV28 and TRBJ2-5, the CDR3 gives the full variable domain: DVKVTQSSRYLVKRTGEKVFLECVQDMDHENMFWYRQDPGLGLRLIYFSYDVKMKEKGDIPEGYSVSREKKERFSLILESASTNQTSMYLCASSLEREGETQYFGPGTRLLVL.

This sequence joins TRBV5-4 and TRBJ2-7, with 10 bases identical to TRBD1. The germline V gene has CDR1 SGHNT and CDR2 YYREEE (reference sequence). Losses at the gene ends were 4 bases for V and 0 bases for J; bases not matched to a gene: 10. The CDR3 has 17 amino acids. The CDR3 loop is CASSPGTGEESSYEQYF. CDR3 nucleotide sequence: TGTGCCAGCAGCCCCGGGACAGGGGAAGAGTCCTCCTACGAGCAGTACTTC.

The rearrangement uses TRBV27 and TRBJ1-6; D is undetermined. CDR3 length: 12 residues. Germline CDR1 MNHEY, CDR2 SMNVEV (reference sequence). Trimming shortened V by 3 bases and J by 9 bases, and 6 bases separated the two germline ends. The CDR3 protein is CASSFPSSPLHF. The CDR3 nucleotides are TGTGCCAGCAGTTTTCCCAGTTCACCCCTCCACTTT.

About this clonotype: This likely traces to a read error, being one base from a far larger clone. The gene calls are TRBV7-9 and TRBJ2-1, with 7 bases identical to TRBD1. J lost 10 bases, V lost 5 bases, and 17 bases had no gene match. This CDR3 contains 16 residues. From germline, CDR1 is SEHNR and CDR2 FQNEAQ (reference sequence). CDR3 protein: CASSPGLRAQGDEQFF. The CDR3, as DNA: TGTGCCAGCAGCCCGGGGCTCCGGGCTCAGGGGGACGAGCAGTTCTTC. The whole variable domain, remainder taken from reference TRBV7-9 and TRBJ2-1, is DTGVSQNPRHKITKRGQNVTFRCDPISEHNRLYWYRQTLGQGPEFLTYFQNEAQLEKSRLLSDRFSAERPKGSFSTLEIQRTEQGDSAMYLCASSPGLRAQGDEQFFGPGTRLTVL.

In its sample, this clonotype was seen many times. The rearrangement links TRBV11-2 to TRBJ2-1, with TRBD2 identical over 10 bases. The germline V gene has CDR1 SGHAT and CDR2 FQNNGV. The CDR3 extends over 15 amino acids. The junction had 1 base not matched to a gene; V was cut back by 5 bases and J by 0 bases. The CDR3 DNA reads TGTGCCAGCAGCGCTAGCGGGAGCTCCTACAATGAGCAGTTCTTC. Amino acids: CASSASGSSYNEQFF.

This clonotype was seen a handful of times. CDR3 region: CASSIAGGNTYEQYF. For the CDR3, the DNA is TGTGCCAGCAGTATAGCGGGAGGGAACACCTACGAGCAGTACTTC. The chain employs TRBV9 and TRBJ2-7; 11 bases are a match to TRBD2. CDR3 length: 15 residues. Germline V lookup: CDR1 SGDLS, CDR2 YYNGEE. V dropped 5 bases and J dropped 2; count of bases not matched to a gene: 6.

This clonotype appeared many times. The gene calls are TRBV2 and TRBJ2-5, with 9 bases aligning to TRBD1. Per germline, CDR1 SNHLY and CDR2 FYNNEI. This CDR3 has 13 amino acids. The V gene end was trimmed by 7 bases and the J gene end by 5 bases; junction bases not matched to a gene: 5. CDR3 bases: TGTGCCAGCAAAACAGGGGGCGCCGAGACCCAGTACTTC. It translates to CASKTGGAETQYF.